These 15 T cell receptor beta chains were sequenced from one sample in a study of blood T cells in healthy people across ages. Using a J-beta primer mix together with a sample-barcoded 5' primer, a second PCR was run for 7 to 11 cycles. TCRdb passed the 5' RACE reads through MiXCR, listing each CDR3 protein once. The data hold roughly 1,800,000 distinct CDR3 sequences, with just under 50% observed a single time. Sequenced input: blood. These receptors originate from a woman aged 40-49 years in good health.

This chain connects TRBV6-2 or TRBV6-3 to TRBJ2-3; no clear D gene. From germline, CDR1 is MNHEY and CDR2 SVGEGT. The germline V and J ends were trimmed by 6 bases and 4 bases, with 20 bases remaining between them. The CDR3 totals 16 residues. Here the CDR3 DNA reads TGTGCCAGCAGACCCCCCCTAGACTCATCGGCAGATACGCAGTATTTT. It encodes CASRPPLDSSADTQYF.

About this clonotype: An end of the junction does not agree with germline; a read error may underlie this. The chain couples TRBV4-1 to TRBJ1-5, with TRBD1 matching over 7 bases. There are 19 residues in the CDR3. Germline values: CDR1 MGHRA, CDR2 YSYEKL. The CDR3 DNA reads TGCGCCAGCAGCGGACGTGAGGGGGCAGGGGGGATCTTGGATCAGCCCCGGCATTTT. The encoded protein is CASSGREGAGGILDQPRHF.

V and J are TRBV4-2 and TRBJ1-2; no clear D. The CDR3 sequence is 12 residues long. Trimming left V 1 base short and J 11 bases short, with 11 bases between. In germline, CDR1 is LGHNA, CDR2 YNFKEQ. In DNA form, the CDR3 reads TGTGCCAGCAGCCAAGTGGTCAATCGTTACACCTTC. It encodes CASSQVVNRYTF.

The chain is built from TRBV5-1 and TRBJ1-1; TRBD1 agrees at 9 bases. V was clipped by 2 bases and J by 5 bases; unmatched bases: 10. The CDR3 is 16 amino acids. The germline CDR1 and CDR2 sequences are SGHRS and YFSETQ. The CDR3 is CASSFRAGQGPTEAFF. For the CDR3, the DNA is TGCGCCAGCAGCTTTCGGGCGGGACAGGGACCTACTGAAGCTTTCTTT.

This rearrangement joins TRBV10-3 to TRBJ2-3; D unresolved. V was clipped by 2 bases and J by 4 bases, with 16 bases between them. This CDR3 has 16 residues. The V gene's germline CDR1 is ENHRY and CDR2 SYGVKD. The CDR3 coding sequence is TGTGCCATCAGTGAGACCGGGCTAGTACGCCCAGATACGCAGTATTTT. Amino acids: CAISETGLVRPDTQYF.

The CDR3: CASSSQGPTGELFF. CDR3 nucleotides: TGTGCCAGCAGTTCCCAGGGTCCCACTGGGGAACTGTTTTTT. This chain uses TRBV12-3 or TRBV12-4 with TRBJ1-4; a weak D match, TRBD1 (5 bases). The CDR3 length is 14 residues. Trimming shortened V by 4 bases and J by 12 bases, and 18 bases separated the two germline ends.

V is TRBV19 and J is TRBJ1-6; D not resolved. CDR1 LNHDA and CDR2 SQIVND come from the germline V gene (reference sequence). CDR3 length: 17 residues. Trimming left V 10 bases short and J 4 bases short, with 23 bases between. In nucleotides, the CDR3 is TGTGCCATTTCCTCCCGCCAGGACCGAAATTATAATTCACCCCTCCACTTT. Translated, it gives CAISSRQDRNYNSPLHF.

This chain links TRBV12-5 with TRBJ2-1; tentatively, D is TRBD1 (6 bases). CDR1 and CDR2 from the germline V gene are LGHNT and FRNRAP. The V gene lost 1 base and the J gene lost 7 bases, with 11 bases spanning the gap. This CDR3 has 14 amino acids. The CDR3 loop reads CASGLGGLGNEQFF. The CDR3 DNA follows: TGTGCTAGTGGTTTGGGGGGGCTAGGGAATGAGCAGTTCTTC.

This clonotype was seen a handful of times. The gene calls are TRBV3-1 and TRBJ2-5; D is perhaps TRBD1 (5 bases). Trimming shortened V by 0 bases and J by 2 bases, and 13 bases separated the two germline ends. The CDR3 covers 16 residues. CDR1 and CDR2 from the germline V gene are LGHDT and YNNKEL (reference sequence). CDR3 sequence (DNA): TGTGCCAGCAGCCAAGATCTCGGCAGGGCACAAGAGACCCAGTACTTC. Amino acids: CASSQDLGRAQETQYF.

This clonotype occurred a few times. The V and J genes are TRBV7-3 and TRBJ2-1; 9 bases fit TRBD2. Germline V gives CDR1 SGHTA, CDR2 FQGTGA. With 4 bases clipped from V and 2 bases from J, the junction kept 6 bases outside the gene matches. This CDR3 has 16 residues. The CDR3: CASSSLVAGAYNEQFF. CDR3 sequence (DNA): TGTGCCAGCAGCTCCCTTGTAGCGGGGGCCTACAATGAGCAGTTCTTC. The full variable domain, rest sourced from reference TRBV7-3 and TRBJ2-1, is GAGVSQTPSNKVTEKGKYVELRCDPISGHTALYWYRQSLGQGPEFLIYFQGTGAADDSGLPNDRFFAVRPEGSVSTLKIQRTERGDSAVYLCASSSLVAGAYNEQFFGPGTRLTVL.

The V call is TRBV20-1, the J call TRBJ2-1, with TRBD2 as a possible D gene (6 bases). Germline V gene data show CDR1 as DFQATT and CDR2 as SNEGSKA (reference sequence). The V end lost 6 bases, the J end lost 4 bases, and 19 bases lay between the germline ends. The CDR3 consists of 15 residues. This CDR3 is CSAFPGRGPYNEQFF. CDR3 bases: TGCAGTGCCTTTCCCGGGCGGGGCCCATACAATGAGCAGTTCTTC.

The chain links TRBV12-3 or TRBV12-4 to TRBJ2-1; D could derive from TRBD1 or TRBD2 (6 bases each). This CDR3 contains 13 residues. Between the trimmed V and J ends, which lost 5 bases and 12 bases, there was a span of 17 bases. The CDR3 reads CASSPVKGGRQFF. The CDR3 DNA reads TGTGCCAGCAGTCCGGTCAAGGGGGGACGGCAGTTCTTC.

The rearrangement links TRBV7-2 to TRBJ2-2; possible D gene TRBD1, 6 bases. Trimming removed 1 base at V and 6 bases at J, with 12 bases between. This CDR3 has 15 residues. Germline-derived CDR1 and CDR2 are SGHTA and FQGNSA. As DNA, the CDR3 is TGTGCCAGCAGCTTAGGCAGGGGTCAGGCCGGGGAGCTGTTTTTT. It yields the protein CASSLGRGQAGELFF.

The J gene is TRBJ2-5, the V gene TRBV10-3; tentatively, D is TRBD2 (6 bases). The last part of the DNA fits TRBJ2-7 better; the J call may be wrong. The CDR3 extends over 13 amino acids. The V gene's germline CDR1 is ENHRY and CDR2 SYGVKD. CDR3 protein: CAMAGTSKDEQYF. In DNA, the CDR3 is TGTGCCATGGCGGGGACCTCTAAGGACGAGCAGTACTTC.

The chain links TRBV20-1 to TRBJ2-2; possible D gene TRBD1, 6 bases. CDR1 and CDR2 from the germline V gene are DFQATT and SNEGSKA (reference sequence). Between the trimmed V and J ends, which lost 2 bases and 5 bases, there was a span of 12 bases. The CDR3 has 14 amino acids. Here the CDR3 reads CSARKPQGTGELFF. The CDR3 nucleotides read TGCAGTGCTAGAAAACCACAGGGAACCGGGGAGCTGTTTTTT.